This T cell receptor (beta chain) stems from a study of monozygotic twins with cystic fibrosis. Study results and limitations: In 13 of 16 pairs, V gene usage was closest to the co-twin's.

Comments on this clone: The antigen is undetermined.

Clones were read by immunoSEQ multiplex PCR, and TCRdb kept only the in-frame ones, dropping some. This table holds fewer than 25,000 clones, 85% to 90% found once. Germline CDR1 and CDR2: SGHRS and YFSETQ. The CDR3 loop spans 15 amino acids. V lost 3 bases and J 2 bases, leaving 13 bases between the germline ends. The chain is built from TRBV5-1 and TRBJ2-3; D perhaps matches TRBD2 (6 bases). Material for sequencing was blood. The receptor was isolated from a woman aged 30 to 39 with cystic fibrosis. The CDR3 coding sequence is TGCGCCAGCAGCTCAAGTGGCGGGATCACAGATACGCAGTATTTT. Translation gives CASSSSGGITDTQYF. Variable domain in full (rest from reference TRBV5-1 and TRBJ2-3): KAGVTQTPRYLIKTRGQQVTLSCSPISGHRSVSWYQQTPGQGLQFLFEYFSETQRNKGNFPGRFSGRQFSNSRSEMNVSTLELGDSALYLCASSSSGGITDTQYFGPGTRLTVL.